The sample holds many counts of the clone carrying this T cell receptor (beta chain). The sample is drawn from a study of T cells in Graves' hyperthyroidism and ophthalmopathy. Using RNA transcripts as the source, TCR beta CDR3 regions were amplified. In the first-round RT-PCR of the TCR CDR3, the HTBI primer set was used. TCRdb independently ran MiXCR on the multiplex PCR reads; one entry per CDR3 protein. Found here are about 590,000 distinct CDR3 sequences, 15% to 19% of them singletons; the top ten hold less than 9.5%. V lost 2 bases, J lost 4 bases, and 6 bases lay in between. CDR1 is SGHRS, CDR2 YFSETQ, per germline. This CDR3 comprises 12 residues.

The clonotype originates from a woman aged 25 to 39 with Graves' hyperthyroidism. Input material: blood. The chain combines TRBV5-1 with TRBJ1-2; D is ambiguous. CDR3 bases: TGCGCCAGCAGCTTCAACGGCTATGGCTACACCTTC. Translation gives CASSFNGYGYTF.